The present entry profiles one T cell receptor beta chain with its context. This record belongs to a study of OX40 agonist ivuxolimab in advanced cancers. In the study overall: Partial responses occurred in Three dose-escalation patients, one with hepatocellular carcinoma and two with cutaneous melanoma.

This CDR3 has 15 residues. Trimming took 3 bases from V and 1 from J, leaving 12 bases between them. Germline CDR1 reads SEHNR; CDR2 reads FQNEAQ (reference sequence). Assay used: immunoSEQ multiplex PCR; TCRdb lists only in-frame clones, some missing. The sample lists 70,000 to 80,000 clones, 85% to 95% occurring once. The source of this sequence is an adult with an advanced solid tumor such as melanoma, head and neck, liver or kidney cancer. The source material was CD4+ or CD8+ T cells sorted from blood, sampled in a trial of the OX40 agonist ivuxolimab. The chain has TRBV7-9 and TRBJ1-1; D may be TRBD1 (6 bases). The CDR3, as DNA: TGTGCCAGCAGCTTCCACAGGGCGGCGAACACTGAAGCTTTCTTT. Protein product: CASSFHRAANTEAFF.